This TCR beta chain was identified during a study of blood T cell repertoires in COVID-19. At the level of the study: The United States, Italy and Spain were the sources of the acute and convalescent COVID-19 samples. PBMCs, B-cell-depleted T cells, or T cells were the source of the cDNA or gDNA that made up the material.

Methods used by the authors: The assay estimated nucleated cells by amplifying reference gene primers. Here immunoSEQ multiplex PCR was the method, and the copy in TCRdb shows in-frame clones only, minus some. V and J calls plus clone size are reproduced from that table; the DNA served to infer D and trimming. The repertoire has 85,000 to 100,000 clones, about 84% of them found once; the top ten carry about a quarter. V gave up 5 bases and J gave up 6 bases; unmatched junction bases: 10. The CDR3 runs 17 residues. Germline V gene data show CDR1 as MNHEY and CDR2 as SMNVEV (reference sequence). Sequenced: peripheral blood. The source of this sequence is a human donor in a cohort sampled during active COVID-19. The chain links TRBV27 to TRBJ2-2; 12 positions agree with TRBD2. This chain's CDR3 is CASSPLRTSGNAGELFF. CDR3 bases: TGTGCCAGCAGTCCGCTAAGGACTAGCGGGAATGCCGGGGAGCTGTTTTTT.